This entry features one T cell receptor (beta chain) sequence. What it recognizes is unknown. Distinct nucleotide sequences in the sample also encode this CDR3. Time point in this sample: blood 2 weeks post-SBRT. Treatment noted: 15 Gy SBRT to primary tumor, nephrectomy 4 weeks later. Serial blood draws occurred at baseline and 2 and 4 weeks post-SBRT. The source of the sample is a study of radiation and T cells in renal cell carcinoma. At the level of the study: Nephrectomy followed 15 Gy stereotactic body radiation by 4 weeks.

Whole-study findings and limits: Pretreatment tumor biopsies were lacking, so baseline clonotypes are unknown. From baseline, blood top tumor clonotypes peaked at 2 weeks post-radiation.

V was clipped by 2 bases and J by 8 bases; unmatched bases: 2. The CDR3 loop spans 13 amino acids. The germline V gene has CDR1 MNHNS and CDR2 SASEGT. Data came from immunoSEQ multiplex PCR; TCRdb stores just in-frame clones and leaves some out. This table holds some 120,000 clones, over 75% found once. The TCR sequence derives from a woman aged 60-70 years with renal cell carcinoma. This sample comprised blood, obtained from a patient whose treatment included radiotherapy and nephrectomy. This chain joins TRBV6-1 and TRBJ1-3; 8 bases agree with TRBD1. CDR3: CASSERQGHTIYF. The CDR3 DNA reads as TGTGCCAGCAGTGAAAGACAGGGGCACACCATATATTTT.